A selection of T cell receptor beta chains follows, all from one sample in a study of T-cell reconstitution after alpha-beta-depleted transplantation in children. MiXCR was run by TCRdb on the PCR reads, yielding one entry per CDR3 protein. This table holds 900,000 or so distinct CDR3 sequences, 15% to 20% found once. The starting material was PBMCs, mostly from graft donor cells, obtained 360 days after TCRalphabeta/CD19-depleted stem cell transplant. These receptors all come from a male patient younger than 18 who had a stem cell transplant for acute lymphoblastic leukemia, so the T cells may come from the graft donor. Both conserved end residues are part of each CDR3. D genes are given only for firm matches. Size is omitted from some rows. Given values are once, few, many or a class for expanded clones.

>TRBJ2-2|.|.|TRBV18
CASSYGRTANTGELFF
TGTGCCAGCTCGTATGGCCGGACAGCGAACACCGGGGAGCTGTTTTTT
>TRBJ2-7|few|TRBD2|TRBV20-1
CSFTGTSGSYEQYF
TGCAGTTTTACCGGGACTAGCGGGTCCTACGAGCAGTACTTC
>TRBJ2-1|.|TRBD1|TRBV28
CASSSPGTDFNYNEQFF
TGTGCCAGCAGCTCCCCGGGGACAGACTTTAACTACAATGAGCAGTTCTTC
>TRBJ2-2|few|.|TRBV9
CASREHLNTGELFF
TGTGCCAGCAGGGAACACCTTAACACCGGGGAGCTGTTTTTT
>TRBJ2-7|many|.|TRBV5-5
CASSLFGEQYF
TGTGCCAGCAGTTTATTCGGCGAGCAGTACTTC
>TRBJ1-1|few|.|TRBV29-1
CSVESGDLNTEAFF
TGCAGCGTTGAAAGCGGAGACCTGAACACTGAAGCTTTCTTT
>TRBJ2-1|many|TRBD2|TRBV5-1
CASSLGLADSYNEQFF
TGCGCCAGCAGCTTGGGACTAGCCGATTCCTACAATGAGCAGTTCTTC
>TRBJ2-3|.|.|TRBV11-2
CASTGGVTQYF
TGTGCCAGCACCGGCGGAGTGACGCAGTATTTT
>TRBJ2-5|.|.|TRBV10-3
CAISESDTGQETQYF
TGTGCCATCAGTGAGTCGGACACGGGCCAAGAGACCCAGTACTTC
>TRBJ2-1|.|TRBD2|TRBV5-1
CASSWRTSGATRYEQFF
TGCGCCAGCAGCTGGAGGACTAGCGGAGCCACCAGGTATGAGCAGTTCTTC
>TRBJ2-7|few|TRBD2|TRBV20-1
CSATVLAEGSYEQYF
TGCAGTGCTACGGTACTAGCGGAGGGGTCCTACGAGCAGTACTTC
>TRBJ2-1|few|.|TRBV20-1
CSARGDTDSYNEQFF
TGCAGTGCTAGAGGCGACACTGACTCCTACAATGAGCAGTTCTTC
>TRBJ2-7|.|TRBD1|TRBV7-2
CASSLVDRVAYEQYF
TGTGCCAGCAGCTTAGTGGACAGGGTCGCCTACGAGCAGTACTTC
>TRBJ2-3|few|TRBD2|TRBV18
CASSPGLASDTQYF
TGTGCCAGCTCACCAGGACTAGCCTCAGATACGCAGTATTTT
>TRBJ2-1|.|TRBD2|TRBV11-2
CASSLLAASHNEQFF
TGTGCCAGCAGCTTACTAGCGGCCTCCCACAATGAGCAGTTCTTC
>TRBJ2-1|few|TRBD2|TRBV20-1
CSPDTSGRSYNEQFF
TGCAGTCCGGATACTAGCGGGCGCTCCTACAATGAGCAGTTCTTC
>TRBJ2-7|.|.|TRBV19
CASRPVGSIEQYF
TGTGCCAGTAGACCGGTGGGGAGTATCGAGCAGTACTTC
>TRBJ2-1|few|.|TRBV2
CASSHRLAVYNEQFF
TGTGCCAGCAGCCACCGTCTAGCCGTCTACAATGAGCAGTTCTTC
>TRBJ2-7|.|.|TRBV7-8
CASSLGGAGEHF
TGTGCCAGCAGCTTAGGAGGGGCGGGTGAACACTTC
>TRBJ2-5|many|.|TRBV6-2/TRBV6-3
CASSRLYRETQYF
TGTGCCAGCAGTCGTCTCTACAGGGAGACCCAGTACTTC
>TRBJ2-3|.|TRBD1|TRBV12-3/TRBV12-4
CASSHRDRAGPDTQYF
TGTGCCAGCAGTCATCGGGACAGGGCGGGCCCAGATACGCAGTATTTT
>TRBJ2-2|few|.|TRBV14
CASSQGAQGYTGELFF
TGTGCCAGCAGCCAAGGCGCTCAGGGCTACACCGGGGAGCTGTTTTTT
>TRBJ2-1|.|.|TRBV12-5
CASGLTGLLYNEQFF
TGTGCTAGTGGTTTGACGGGACTCCTATACAATGAGCAGTTCTTC
>TRBJ1-5|few|.|TRBV25-1
CASSDPGQSQPQHF
TGTGCCAGCAGTGACCCTGGACAGTCTCAGCCCCAGCATTTT
>TRBJ2-1|many|.|TRBV7-3
CASSLNPAPRLYNEQFF
TGTGCCAGCAGCTTAAACCCCGCGCCGCGGCTTTACAATGAGCAGTTCTTC
>TRBJ2-7|few|.|TRBV20-1
CSANMAGNYEQYF
TGCAGTGCTAATATGGCGGGAAACTACGAGCAGTACTTC
>TRBJ2-5|.|TRBD1|TRBV29-1
CSGTRGRAETQYF
TGCAGCGGAACCAGGGGGCGCGCAGAGACCCAGTACTTC
>TRBJ2-5|.|.|TRBV20-1
CSAPGQETQYF
TGCAGTGCCCCAGGCCAAGAGACCCAGTACTTC
>TRBJ2-7|.|TRBD2|TRBV2
CASGRDYTYEQYF
TGTGCCAGCGGTCGGGACTACACCTACGAGCAGTACTTC
>TRBJ2-1|few|TRBD2|TRBV12-3/TRBV12-4
CACQGGTSGYNEQFF
TGTGCCTGCCAGGGCGGGACTAGCGGTTACAATGAGCAGTTCTTC
>TRBJ2-1|.|.|TRBV7-2
CASSHFAREQFF
TGTGCCAGCAGCCACTTTGCACGCGAGCAGTTCTTC
>TRBJ1-4|.|.|TRBV6-4
CASWASNEKLFF
TGTGCCAGTTGGGCCTCTAATGAAAAACTGTTTTTT
>TRBJ1-1|.|.|TRBV5-1
CASSPGGRANTEAFF
TGCGCCAGCAGCCCGGGTGGGAGGGCGAACACTGAAGCTTTCTTT
>TRBJ1-1|few|.|TRBV12-3/TRBV12-4
CASSSWWVNTEAFF
TGTGCCAGCAGTTCCTGGTGGGTGAACACTGAAGCTTTCTTT
>TRBJ2-5|.|TRBD2|TRBV5-1
CASSLESGGLLQETQYF
TGCGCCAGCAGCTTGGAATCGGGAGGGCTTCTCCAAGAGACCCAGTACTTC
>TRBJ2-7|few|.|TRBV5-1
CASSLSRVGEGLTYEQYF
TGCGCCAGCAGCTTGTCGAGAGTTGGAGAAGGGCTCACCTACGAGCAGTACTTC
>TRBJ2-1|few|.|TRBV7-9
CASSYFLEAQFF
TGTGCCAGCAGCTATTTCCTAGAAGCGCAGTTCTTC
>TRBJ2-5|many|.|TRBV5-6
CASSVTGGQETQYF
TGTGCCAGCAGCGTTACAGGCGGCCAAGAGACCCAGTACTTC
>TRBJ1-1|few|.|TRBV3-1
CASNPSPGTTEAFF
TGTGCCAGCAACCCGTCCCCAGGGACCACTGAAGCTTTCTTT
>TRBJ2-2|few|.|TRBV7-3
CASSRTGTSNTGELFF
TGTGCCAGCAGCAGAACCGGGACTTCGAACACCGGGGAGCTGTTTTTT
>TRBJ1-6|many|.|TRBV9
CASSVGVFDNSPLHF
TGTGCCAGCAGCGTAGGGGTTTTCGATAATTCACCCCTCCACTTT
>TRBJ1-5|.|TRBD1|TRBV10-1
CASRAGTGGPNQPQHF
TGCGCCAGCAGAGCCGGGACAGGGGGTCCCAATCAGCCCCAGCATTTT
>TRBJ2-2|few|.|TRBV29-1
CSVERGSGDTGELFF
TGCAGCGTTGAACGGGGGAGTGGGGACACCGGGGAGCTGTTTTTT
>TRBJ2-6|.|.|TRBV11-1
CASSLVPWTGRSGANVLTF
TGTGCCAGCAGCTTAGTACCCTGGACCGGTCGCTCTGGGGCCAACGTCCTGACTTTC
>TRBJ2-2|many|.|TRBV29-1
CSVEDRGPGELFF
TGCAGCGTTGAAGATCGGGGACCCGGGGAGCTGTTTTTT
>TRBJ1-5|.|TRBD1|TRBV7-9
CASRDRDQPQHF
TGTGCCAGCAGAGACAGGGATCAGCCCCAGCATTTT
>TRBJ2-2|.|.|TRBV14
CASSRQETNTGELFF
TGTGCCAGCAGCAGACAGGAGACGAACACCGGGGAGCTGTTTTTT
>TRBJ2-4|many|.|TRBV13
CASSLWRVAKNIQYF
TGTGCCAGCAGCTTATGGCGGGTTGCCAAAAACATTCAGTACTTC
>TRBJ2-3|many|TRBD2|TRBV7-8
CASSLASGNWRTDTQYF
TGTGCCAGCAGCTTAGCTAGCGGGAACTGGCGCACAGATACGCAGTATTTT
>TRBJ2-7|.|.|TRBV29-1
CSVVASLYEQHF
TGCAGCGTTGTCGCCTCCCTCTACGAGCAGCACTTC
>TRBJ2-5|.|.|TRBV5-1
CASRRDPGTQETQYF
TGCGCCAGCAGACGGGACCCAGGGACCCAAGAGACCCAGTACTTC
>TRBJ2-1|.|.|TRBV7-6
CASSPVMGQFF
TGTGCCAGCAGTCCCGTTATGGGGCAGTTCTTC
>TRBJ2-1|.|.|TRBV20-1
CSGDIADVYNEQFF
TGCAGTGGGGATATAGCGGACGTCTACAATGAGCAGTTCTTC
>TRBJ2-2|.|.|TRBV5-5
CASSFGVGGELFF
TGTGCCAGCAGCTTCGGGGTCGGCGGGGAGCTGTTTTTT
>TRBJ2-3|many|.|TRBV28
CASSLGGLHTDTQYF
TGTGCCAGCAGTCTGGGGGGGCTCCACACAGATACGCAGTATTTT
>TRBJ2-7|few|TRBD1|TRBV7-9
CASSRTGTGGFYEQYF
TGTGCCAGCAGCCGGACCGGGACAGGGGGCTTCTACGAGCAGTACTTC
>TRBJ2-6|.|.|TRBV29-1
CSVSGFGANVLTF
TGCAGCGTTTCGGGATTTGGGGCCAACGTCCTGACTTTC